The subject of this entry is one TCR beta chain. Noted treatment: over 15 received Ad26.COV2.S at low or high dose, single or two shots; 5 received placebo; per-sample allocation not given. Specimens were obtained on day 63 following the first vaccine or placebo injection. These data come from a study of Ad26.COV2.S vaccination and SARS-CoV-2 variants. Libraries were prepared by immunoSEQ multiplex PCR; TCRdb keeps only in-frame clonotypes and omits some of them. Here the sample spans about 350,000 clones, about 88% being singletons. CDR3 length equals 13 residues. The V gene's germline CDR1 is SGHNT and CDR2 YYREEE (reference sequence). The V segment lost 3 bases and the J segment 6 bases; nucleotides outside the gene matches: 5.

The J gene is TRBJ1-2, the V gene TRBV5-4; 7 bases align to TRBD1. The clonotype comes from a person between 18 and 59 years old who received the Ad26.COV2.S COVID-19 vaccine or a placebo. The sample in question was peripheral blood, obtained in a trial of Ad26.COV2.S vaccine versus placebo. The CDR3 DNA sequence: TGTGCCAGCAGCTACAGGGGAGGTGATGGCTACACCTTC. Its translation is CASSYRGGDGYTF.